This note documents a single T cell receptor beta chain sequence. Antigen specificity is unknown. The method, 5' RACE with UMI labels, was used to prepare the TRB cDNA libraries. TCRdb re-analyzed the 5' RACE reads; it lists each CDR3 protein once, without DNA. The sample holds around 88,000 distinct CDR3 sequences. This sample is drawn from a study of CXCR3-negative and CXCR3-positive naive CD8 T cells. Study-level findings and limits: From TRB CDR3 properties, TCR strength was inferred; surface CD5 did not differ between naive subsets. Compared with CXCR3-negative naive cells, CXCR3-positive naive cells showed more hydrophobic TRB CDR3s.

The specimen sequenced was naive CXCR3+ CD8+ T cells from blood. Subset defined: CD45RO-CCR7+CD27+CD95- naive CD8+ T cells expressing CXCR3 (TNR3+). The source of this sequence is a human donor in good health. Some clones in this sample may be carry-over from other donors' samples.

CDR3 amino acids: CASSFDRDTQYF. V and J are TRBV7-9 and TRBJ2-3. CDR3 length: 12 residues. Germline assignment: CDR1 SEHNR and CDR2 FQNEAQ (reference sequence).